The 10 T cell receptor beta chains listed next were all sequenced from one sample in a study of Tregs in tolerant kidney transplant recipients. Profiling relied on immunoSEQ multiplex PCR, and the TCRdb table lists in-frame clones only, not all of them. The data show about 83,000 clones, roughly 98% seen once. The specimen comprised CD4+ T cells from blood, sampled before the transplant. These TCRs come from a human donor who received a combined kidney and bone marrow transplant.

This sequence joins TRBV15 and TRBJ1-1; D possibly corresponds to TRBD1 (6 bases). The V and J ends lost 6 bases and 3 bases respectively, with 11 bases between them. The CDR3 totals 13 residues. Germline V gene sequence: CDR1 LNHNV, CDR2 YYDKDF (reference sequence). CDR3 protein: CATRQGSDTEAFF. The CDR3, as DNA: TGTGCCACCAGACAGGGTAGTGACACTGAAGCTTTCTTT.

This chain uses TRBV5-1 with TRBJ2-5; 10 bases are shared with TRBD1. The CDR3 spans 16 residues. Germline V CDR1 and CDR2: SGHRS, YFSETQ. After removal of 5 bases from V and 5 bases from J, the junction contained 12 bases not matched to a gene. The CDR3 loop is CASRPGTGDIRETQYF. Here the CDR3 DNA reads TGCGCCAGCAGACCAGGGACAGGGGATATTCGGGAGACCCAGTACTTC.

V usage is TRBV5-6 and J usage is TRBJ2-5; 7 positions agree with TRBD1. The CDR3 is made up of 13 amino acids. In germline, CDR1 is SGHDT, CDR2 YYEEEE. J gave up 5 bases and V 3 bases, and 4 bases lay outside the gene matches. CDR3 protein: CASSSTGVETQYF. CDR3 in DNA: TGTGCCAGCAGCTCTACAGGGGTCGAGACCCAGTACTTC.

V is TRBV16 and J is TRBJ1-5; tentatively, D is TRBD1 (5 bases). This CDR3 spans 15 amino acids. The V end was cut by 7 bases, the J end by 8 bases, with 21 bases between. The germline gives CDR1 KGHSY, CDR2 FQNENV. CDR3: CASNSNGNRYEPQHF. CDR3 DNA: TGTGCCAGCAACTCCAACGGAAACAGGTATGAGCCCCAGCATTTT.

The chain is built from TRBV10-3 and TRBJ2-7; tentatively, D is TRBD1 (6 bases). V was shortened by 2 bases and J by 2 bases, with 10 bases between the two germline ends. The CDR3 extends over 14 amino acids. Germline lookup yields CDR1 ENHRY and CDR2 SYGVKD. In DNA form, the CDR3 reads TGTGCCATCAGTGAGCAGACAGGAGCCTACGAGCAGTACTTC. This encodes CAISEQTGAYEQYF.

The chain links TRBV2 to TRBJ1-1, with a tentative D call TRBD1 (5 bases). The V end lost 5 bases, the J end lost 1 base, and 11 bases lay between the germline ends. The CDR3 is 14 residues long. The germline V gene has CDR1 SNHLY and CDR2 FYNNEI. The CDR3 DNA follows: TGTGCCAGCAGTTTCGCCAGGGCGAACACTGAAGCTTTCTTT. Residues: CASSFARANTEAFF.

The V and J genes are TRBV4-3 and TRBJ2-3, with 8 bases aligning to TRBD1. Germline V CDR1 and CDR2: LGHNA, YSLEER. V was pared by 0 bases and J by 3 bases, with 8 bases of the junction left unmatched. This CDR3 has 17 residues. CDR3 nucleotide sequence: TGCGCCAGCAGCCAAGATCCGCGACAGGGGAGGACAGATACGCAGTATTTT. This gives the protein CASSQDPRQGRTDTQYF.

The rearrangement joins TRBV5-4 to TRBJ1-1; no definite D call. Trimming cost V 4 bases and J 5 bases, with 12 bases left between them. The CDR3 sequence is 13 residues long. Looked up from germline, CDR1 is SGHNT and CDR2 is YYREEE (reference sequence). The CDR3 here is CASSLAGYTEAFF. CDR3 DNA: TGTGCCAGCAGCCTCGCAGGATATACTGAAGCTTTCTTT.

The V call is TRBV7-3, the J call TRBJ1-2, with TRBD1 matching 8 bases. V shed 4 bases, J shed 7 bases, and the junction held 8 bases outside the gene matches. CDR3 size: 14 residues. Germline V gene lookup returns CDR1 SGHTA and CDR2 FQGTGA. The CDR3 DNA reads TGTGCCAGCAGCTCCCCGACAGGGGCTGCTGGCTACACCTTC. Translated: CASSSPTGAAGYTF.

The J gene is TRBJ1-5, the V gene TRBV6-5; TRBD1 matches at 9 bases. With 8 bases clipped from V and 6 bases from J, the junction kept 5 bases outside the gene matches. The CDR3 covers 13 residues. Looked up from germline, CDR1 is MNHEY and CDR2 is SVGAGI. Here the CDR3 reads CASSDRGSQPQHF. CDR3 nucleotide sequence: TGTGCCAGCTCAGACAGGGGGAGTCAGCCCCAGCATTTT.